This entry concerns a single T cell receptor beta chain. Only in-frame clones appear in the TCRdb table, and some are missing; sequencing was by immunoSEQ multiplex PCR. The table has some 2.4 million clones, 80% to 95% seen once. The sample comes from a study of shared clonotypes between healthy human individuals. The trim removed 7 bases at V and 3 bases at J, leaving 9 bases unmatched. The CDR3 contains 15 residues. The germline CDR1 and CDR2 sequences are SGHRS and YFSETQ. The material sequenced was naive CD4+ T cells from PBMCs. Subset of the sample: CD45RA+ positively selected. The clonotype comes from a man aged 18 to 30 in good health. Some clones in this sample may be carry-over from other donors' samples. The chain carries TRBV5-1 and TRBJ2-3, with 9 positions matching TRBD2. CDR3 residues: CASYTGTSFTDTQYF. CDR3 nucleotide sequence: TGCGCCAGCTATACCGGGACTAGCTTTACAGATACGCAGTATTTT.